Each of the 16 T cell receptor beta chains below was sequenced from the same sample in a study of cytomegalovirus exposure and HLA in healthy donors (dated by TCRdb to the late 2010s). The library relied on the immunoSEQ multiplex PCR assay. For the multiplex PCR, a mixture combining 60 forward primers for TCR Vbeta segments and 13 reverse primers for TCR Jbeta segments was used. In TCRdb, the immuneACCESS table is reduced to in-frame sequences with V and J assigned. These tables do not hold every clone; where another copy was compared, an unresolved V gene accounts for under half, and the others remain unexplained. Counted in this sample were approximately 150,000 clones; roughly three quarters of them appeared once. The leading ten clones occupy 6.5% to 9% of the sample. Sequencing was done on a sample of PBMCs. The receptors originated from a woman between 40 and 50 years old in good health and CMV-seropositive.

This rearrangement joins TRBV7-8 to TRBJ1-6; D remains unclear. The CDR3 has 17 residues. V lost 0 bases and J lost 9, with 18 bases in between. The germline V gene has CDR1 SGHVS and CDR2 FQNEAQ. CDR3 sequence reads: CASSLALVAGLGSPLHF. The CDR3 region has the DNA TGTGCCAGCAGCTTAGCCCTCGTGGCAGGTCTCGGTTCACCCCTCCACTTT.

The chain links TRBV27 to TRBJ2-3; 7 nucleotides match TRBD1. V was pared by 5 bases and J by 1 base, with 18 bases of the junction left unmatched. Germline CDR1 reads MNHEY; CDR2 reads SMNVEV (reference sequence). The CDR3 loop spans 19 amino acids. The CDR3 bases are TGTGCCAGCAGTCTCTGGGGGCAGGGGGTGAAAGATGGCACAGATACGCAGTATTTT. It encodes CASSLWGQGVKDGTDTQYF.

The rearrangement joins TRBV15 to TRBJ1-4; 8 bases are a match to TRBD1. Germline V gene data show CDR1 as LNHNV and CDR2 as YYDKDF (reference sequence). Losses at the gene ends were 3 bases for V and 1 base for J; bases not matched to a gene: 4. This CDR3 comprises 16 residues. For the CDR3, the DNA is TGTGCCACCAGCAGGGACGACAGGGGAACTAATGAAAAACTGTTTTTT. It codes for CATSRDDRGTNEKLFF.

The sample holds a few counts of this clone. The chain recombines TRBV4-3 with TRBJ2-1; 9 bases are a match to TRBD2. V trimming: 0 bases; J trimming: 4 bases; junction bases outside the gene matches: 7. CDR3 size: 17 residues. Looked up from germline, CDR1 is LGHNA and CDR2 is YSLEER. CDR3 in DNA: TGCGCCAGCAGCCAAGAAGTAGCGGGGGCGGTGTACAATGAGCAGTTCTTC. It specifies CASSQEVAGAVYNEQFF.

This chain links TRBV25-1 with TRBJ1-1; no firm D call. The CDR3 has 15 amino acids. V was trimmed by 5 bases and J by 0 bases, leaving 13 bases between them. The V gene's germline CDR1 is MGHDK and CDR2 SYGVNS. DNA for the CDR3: TGTGCCAGCAGTTGGGAGACACCCATGAACACTGAAGCTTTCTTT. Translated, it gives CASSWETPMNTEAFF.

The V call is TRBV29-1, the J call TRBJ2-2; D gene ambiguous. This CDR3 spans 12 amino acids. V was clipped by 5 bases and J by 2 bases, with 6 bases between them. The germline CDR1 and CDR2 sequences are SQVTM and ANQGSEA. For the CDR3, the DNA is TGCAGCGTTCGCAGTAACACCGGGGAGCTGTTTTTT. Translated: CSVRSNTGELFF.

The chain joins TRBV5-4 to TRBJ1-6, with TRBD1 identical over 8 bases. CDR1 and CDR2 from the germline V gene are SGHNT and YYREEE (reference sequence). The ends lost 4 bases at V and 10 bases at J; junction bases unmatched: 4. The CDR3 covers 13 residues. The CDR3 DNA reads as TGTGCCAGCAGCCCCCAGGGGGCGTCACCCCTCCACTTT. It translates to CASSPQGASPLHF.

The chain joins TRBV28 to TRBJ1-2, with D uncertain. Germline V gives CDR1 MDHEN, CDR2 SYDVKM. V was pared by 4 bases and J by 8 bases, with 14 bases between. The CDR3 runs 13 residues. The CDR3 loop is CASSWTDSGGYTF. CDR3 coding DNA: TGTGCCAGCAGTTGGACGGACTCGGGAGGCTACACCTTC.

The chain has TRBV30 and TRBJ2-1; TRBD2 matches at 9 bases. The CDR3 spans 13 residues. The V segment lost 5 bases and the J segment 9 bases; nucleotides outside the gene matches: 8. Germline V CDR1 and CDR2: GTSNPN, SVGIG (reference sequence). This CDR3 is CAWGAGGLFEQFF. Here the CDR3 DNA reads TGTGCCTGGGGGGCGGGGGGGCTTTTTGAGCAGTTCTTC.

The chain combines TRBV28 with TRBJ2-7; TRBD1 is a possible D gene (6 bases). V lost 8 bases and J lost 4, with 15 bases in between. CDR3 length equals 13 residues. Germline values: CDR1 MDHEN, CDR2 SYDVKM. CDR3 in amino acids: CASLTTGMYEQYF. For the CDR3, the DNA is TGTGCCAGCCTCACTACAGGGATGTACGAGCAGTACTTC.

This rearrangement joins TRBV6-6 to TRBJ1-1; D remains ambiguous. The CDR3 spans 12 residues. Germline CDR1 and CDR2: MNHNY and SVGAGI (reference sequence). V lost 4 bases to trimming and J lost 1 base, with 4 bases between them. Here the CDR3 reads CASSLANTEAFF. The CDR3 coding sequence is TGTGCCAGCAGTTTGGCGAACACTGAAGCTTTCTTT.

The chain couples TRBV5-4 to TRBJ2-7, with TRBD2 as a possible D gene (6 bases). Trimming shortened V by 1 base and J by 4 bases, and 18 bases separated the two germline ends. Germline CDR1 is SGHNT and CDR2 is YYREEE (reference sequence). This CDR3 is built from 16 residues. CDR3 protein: CASSLIGSGVSYEQYF. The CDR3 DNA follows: TGTGCCAGCAGCTTGATTGGTAGCGGTGTATCTTACGAGCAGTACTTC.

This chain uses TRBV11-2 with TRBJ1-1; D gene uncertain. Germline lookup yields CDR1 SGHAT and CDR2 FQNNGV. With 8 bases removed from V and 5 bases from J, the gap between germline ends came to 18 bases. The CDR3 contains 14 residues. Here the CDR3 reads CASLLDSGGTEAFF. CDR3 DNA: TGTGCCAGCTTACTGGACTCTGGAGGGACTGAAGCTTTCTTT.

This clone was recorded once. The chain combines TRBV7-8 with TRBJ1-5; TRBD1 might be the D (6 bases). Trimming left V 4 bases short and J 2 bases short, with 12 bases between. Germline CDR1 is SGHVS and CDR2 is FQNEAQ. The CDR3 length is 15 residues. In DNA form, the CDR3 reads TGTGCCAGCAGCTCTCAAGGGGGGGGCAATCAGCCCCAGCATTTT. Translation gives CASSSQGGGNQPQHF.

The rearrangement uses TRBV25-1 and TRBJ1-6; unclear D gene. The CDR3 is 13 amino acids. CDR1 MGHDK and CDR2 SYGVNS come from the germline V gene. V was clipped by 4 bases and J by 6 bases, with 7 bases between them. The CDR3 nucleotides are TGTGCCAGCAGTGGAGAAATTAATTCACCCCTCCACTTT. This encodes CASSGEINSPLHF.

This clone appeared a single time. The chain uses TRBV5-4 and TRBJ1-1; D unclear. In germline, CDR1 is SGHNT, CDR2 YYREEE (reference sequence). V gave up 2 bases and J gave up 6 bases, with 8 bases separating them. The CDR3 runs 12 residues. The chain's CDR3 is CASSFHSAEAFF. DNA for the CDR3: TGTGCCAGCAGCTTCCACTCCGCTGAAGCTTTCTTT.